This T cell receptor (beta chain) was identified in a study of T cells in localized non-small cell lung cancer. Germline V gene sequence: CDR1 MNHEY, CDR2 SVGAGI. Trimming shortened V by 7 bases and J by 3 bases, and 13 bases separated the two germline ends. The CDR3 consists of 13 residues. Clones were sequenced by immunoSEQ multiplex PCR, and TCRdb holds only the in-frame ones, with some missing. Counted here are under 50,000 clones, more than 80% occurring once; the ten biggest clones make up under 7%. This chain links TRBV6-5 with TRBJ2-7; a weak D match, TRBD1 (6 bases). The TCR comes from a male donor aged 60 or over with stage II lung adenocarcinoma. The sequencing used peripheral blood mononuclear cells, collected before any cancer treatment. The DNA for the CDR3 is TGTGCCAGCAAAGGACAGAACGACTACGAGCAGTACTTC. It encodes CASKGQNDYEQYF.